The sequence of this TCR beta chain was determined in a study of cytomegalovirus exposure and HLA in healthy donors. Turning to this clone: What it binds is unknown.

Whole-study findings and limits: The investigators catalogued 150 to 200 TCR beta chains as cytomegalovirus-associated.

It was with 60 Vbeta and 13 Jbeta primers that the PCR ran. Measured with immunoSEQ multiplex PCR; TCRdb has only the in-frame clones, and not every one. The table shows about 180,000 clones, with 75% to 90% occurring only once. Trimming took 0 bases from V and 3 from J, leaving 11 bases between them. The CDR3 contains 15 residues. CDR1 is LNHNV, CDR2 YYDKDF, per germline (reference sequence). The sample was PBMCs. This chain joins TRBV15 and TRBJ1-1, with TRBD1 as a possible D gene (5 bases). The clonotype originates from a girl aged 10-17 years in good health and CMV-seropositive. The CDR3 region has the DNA TGTGCCACCAGCAGAGATCTCGGGGGTTACACTGAAGCTTTCTTT. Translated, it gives CATSRDLGGYTEAFF.